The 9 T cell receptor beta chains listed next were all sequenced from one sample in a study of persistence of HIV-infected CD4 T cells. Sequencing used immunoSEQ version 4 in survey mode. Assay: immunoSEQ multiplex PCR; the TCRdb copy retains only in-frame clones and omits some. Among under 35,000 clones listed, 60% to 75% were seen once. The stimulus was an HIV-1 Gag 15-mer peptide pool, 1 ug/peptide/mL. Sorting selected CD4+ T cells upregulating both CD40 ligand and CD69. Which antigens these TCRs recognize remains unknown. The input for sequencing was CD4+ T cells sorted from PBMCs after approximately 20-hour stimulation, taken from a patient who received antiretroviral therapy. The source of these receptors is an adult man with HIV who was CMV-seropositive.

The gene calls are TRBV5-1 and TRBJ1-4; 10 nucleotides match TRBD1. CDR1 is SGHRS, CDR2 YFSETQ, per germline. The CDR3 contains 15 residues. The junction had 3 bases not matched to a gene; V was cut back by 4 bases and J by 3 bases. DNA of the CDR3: TGCGCCAGCAGCATAGGACAGGGGGCTAATGAAAAACTGTTTTTT. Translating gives CASSIGQGANEKLFF.

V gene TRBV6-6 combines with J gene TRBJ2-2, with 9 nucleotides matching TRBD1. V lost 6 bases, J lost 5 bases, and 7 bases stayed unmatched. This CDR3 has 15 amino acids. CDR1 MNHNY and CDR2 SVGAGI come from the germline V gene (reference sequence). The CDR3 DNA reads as TGTGCCAGCAGCAGAGGACAGGGGAAAACCGGGGAGCTGTTTTTT. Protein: CASSRGQGKTGELFF.

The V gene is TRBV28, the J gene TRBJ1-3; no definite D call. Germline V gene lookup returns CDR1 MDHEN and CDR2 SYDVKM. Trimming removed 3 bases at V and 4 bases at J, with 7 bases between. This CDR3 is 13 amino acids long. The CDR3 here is CASSFSSGNTIYF. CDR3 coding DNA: TGTGCCAGCAGTTTTTCATCGGGAAACACCATATATTTT.

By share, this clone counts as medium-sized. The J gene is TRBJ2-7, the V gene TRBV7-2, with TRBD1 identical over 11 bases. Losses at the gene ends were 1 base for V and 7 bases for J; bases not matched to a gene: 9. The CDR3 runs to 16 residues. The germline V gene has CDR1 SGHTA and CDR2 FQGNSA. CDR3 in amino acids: CASSLVGGTGGGEQYF. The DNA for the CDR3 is TGTGCCAGCAGCTTAGTTGGTGGGACAGGGGGTGGGGAGCAGTACTTC.

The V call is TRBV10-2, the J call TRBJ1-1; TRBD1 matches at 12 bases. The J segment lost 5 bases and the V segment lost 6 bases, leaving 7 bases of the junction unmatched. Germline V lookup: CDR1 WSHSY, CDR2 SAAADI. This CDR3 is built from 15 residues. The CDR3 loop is CASRPGTGGQTEAFF. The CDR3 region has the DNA TGCGCCAGCAGGCCAGGGACAGGGGGCCAGACTGAAGCTTTCTTT.

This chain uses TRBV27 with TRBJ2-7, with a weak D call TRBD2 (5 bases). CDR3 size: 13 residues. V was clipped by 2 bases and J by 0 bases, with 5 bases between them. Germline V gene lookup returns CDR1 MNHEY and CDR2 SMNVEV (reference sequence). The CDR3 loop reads CASSLEGSYEQYF. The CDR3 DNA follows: TGTGCCAGCAGTTTAGAGGGCTCCTACGAGCAGTACTTC.

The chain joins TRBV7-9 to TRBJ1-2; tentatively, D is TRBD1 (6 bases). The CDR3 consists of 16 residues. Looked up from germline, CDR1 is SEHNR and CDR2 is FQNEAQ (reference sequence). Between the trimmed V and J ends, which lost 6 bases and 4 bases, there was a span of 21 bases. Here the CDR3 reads CASRPLKYRDVYGYTF. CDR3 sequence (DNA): TGTGCCAGCAGACCCCTGAAGTACAGGGACGTCTATGGCTACACCTTC.

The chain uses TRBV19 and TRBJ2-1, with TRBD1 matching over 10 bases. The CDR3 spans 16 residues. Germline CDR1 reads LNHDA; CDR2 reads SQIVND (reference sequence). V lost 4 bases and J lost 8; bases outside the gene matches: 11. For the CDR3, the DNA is TGTGCCAGTAGTACCTCCCGGGACAGGGGCAAACATGAGCAGTTCTTC. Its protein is CASSTSRDRGKHEQFF.

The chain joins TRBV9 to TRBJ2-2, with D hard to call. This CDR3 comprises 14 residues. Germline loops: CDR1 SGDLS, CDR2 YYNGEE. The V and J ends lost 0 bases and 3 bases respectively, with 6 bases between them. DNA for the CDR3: TGTGCCAGCAGCGTAGCTACGGACACCGGGGAGCTGTTTTTT. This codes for CASSVATDTGELFF.